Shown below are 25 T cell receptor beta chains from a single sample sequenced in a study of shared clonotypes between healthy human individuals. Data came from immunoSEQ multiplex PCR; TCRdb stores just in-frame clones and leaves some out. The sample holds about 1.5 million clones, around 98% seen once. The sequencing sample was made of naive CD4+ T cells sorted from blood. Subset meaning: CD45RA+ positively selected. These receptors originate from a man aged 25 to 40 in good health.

DNA of the CDR3: TGCAGCGTTCGGCGGGGGTTTGAAGAGACCCAGTACTTC. Translated: CSVRRGFEETQYF. The chain combines TRBV29-1 with TRBJ2-5; 7 nucleotides match TRBD2. V shed 5 bases and J 3 bases; nucleotides not matched to a gene: 6. The length of the CDR3 is 13 residues. Germline loops: CDR1 SQVTM, CDR2 ANQGSEA.

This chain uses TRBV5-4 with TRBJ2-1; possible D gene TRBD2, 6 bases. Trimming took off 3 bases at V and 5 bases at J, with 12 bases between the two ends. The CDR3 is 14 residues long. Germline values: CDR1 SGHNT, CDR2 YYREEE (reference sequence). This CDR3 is CASSWDSPHNEQFF. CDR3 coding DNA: TGTGCCAGCAGCTGGGACTCCCCCCACAATGAGCAGTTCTTC.

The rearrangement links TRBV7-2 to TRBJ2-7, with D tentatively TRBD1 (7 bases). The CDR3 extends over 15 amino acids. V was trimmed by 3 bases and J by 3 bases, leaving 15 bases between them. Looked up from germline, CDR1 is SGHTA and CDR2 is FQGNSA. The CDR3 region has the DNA TGTGCCAGCAGCTTGGAGGGGGCTGTAAACTACGAGCAGTACTTC. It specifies CASSLEGAVNYEQYF.

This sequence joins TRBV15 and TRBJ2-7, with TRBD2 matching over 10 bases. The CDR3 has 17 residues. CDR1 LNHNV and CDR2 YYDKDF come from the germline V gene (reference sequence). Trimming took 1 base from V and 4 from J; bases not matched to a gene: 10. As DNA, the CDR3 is TGTGCCACCAGCAGAGGGCCAGCGGGAGGGCTACATTACGAGCAGTACTTC. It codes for CATSRGPAGGLHYEQYF. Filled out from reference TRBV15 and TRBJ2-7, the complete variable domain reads DAMVIQNPRYQVTQFGKPVTLSCSQTLNHNVMYWYQQKSSQAPKLLFHYYDKDFNNEADTPDNFQSRRPNTSFCFLDIRSPGLGDTAMYLCATSRGPAGGLHYEQYFGPGTRLTVT.

The CDR3 region has the DNA TGTGCCAGCAGCTCGACAAGCGGGCCTGCCGGGGAGCTGTTTTTT. It yields the protein CASSSTSGPAGELFF. The chain combines TRBV7-3 with TRBJ2-2; perhaps TRBD2 as D (6 bases). Looked up from germline, CDR1 is SGHTA and CDR2 is FQGTGA. The CDR3 covers 15 residues. Trimming took off 4 bases at V and 6 bases at J, with 15 bases between the two ends.

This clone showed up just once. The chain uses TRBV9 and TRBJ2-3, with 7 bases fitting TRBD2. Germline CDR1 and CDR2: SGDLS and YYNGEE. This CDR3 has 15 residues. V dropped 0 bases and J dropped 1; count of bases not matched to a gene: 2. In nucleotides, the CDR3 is TGTGCCAGCAGCGTAGGGGAGGGCCGCACAGATACGCAGTATTTT. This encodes CASSVGEGRTDTQYF.

The CDR3 coding sequence is TGCGCCAGCAGCTTATTTTTAGACAGCACAGATACGCAGTATTTT. Translating it yields CASSLFLDSTDTQYF. The chain employs TRBV5-1 and TRBJ2-3; D ambiguous. Germline assignment: CDR1 SGHRS and CDR2 YFSETQ. CDR3 size: 15 residues. Trimming cost V 2 bases and J 0 bases, with 10 bases left between them.

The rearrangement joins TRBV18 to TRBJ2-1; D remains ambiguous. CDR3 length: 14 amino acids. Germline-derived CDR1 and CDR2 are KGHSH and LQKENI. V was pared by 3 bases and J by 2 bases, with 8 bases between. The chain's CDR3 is CASSPPPPYNEQFF. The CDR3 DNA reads TGTGCCAGCTCACCCCCGCCCCCCTACAATGAGCAGTTCTTC.

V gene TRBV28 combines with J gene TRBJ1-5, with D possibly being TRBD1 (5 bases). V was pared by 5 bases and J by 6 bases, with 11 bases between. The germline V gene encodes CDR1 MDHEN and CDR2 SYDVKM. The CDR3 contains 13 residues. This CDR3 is CASSGGGGQPQHF. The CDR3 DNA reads TGTGCCAGCAGTGGGGGGGGTGGTCAGCCCCAGCATTTT.

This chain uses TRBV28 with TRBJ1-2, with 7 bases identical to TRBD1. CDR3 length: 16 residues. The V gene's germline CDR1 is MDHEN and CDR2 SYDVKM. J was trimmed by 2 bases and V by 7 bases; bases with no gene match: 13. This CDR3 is CASTRDSLARNYGYTF. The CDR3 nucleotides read TGTGCCAGCACCCGGGACAGTTTGGCGCGAAACTATGGCTACACCTTC.

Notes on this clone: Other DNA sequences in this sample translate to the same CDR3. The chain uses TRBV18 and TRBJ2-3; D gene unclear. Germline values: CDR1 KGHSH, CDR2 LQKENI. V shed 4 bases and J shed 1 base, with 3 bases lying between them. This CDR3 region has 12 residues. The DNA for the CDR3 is TGTGCCAGCTCACAGGGCACAGATACGCAGTATTTT. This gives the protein CASSQGTDTQYF.

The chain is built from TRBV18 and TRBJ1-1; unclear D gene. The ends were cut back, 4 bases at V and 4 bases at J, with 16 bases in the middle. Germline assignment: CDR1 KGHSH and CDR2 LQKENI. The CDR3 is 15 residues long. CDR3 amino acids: CASSLSPSRATEAFF. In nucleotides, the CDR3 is TGTGCCAGCTCACTTAGTCCCTCGAGGGCCACTGAAGCTTTCTTT.

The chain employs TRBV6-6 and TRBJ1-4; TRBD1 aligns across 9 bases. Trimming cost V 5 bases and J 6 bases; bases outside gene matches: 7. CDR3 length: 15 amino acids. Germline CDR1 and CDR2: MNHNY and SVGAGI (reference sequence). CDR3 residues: CASSRSGQGDEKLFF. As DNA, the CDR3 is TGTGCCAGCAGTCGCTCGGGACAGGGAGATGAAAAACTGTTTTTT.

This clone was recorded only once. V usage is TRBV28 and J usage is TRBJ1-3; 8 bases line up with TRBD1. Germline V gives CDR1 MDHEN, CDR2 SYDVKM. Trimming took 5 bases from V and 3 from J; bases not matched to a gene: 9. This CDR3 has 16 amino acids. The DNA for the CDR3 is TGTGCCAGCAGTAGAAAACAGGGGGGTCTTGGAAACACCATATATTTT. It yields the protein CASSRKQGGLGNTIYF. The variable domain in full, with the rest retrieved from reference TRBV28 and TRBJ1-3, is DVKVTQSSRYLVKRTGEKVFLECVQDMDHENMFWYRQDPGLGLRLIYFSYDVKMKEKGDIPEGYSVSREKKERFSLILESASTNQTSMYLCASSRKQGGLGNTIYFGEGSWLTVV.

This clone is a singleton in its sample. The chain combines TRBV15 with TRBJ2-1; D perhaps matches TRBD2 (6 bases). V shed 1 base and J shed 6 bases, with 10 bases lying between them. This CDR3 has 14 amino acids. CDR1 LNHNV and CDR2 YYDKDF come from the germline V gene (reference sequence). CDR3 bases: TGTGCCACCAGCAGAGGAGGGACTTCCAATGAGCAGTTCTTC. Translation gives CATSRGGTSNEQFF.

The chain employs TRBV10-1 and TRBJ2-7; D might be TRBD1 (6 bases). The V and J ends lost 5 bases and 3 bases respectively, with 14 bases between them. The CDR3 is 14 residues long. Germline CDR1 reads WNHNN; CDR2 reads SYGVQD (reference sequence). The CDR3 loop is CASSPGTRSYEQYF. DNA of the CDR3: TGCGCCAGCAGTCCCGGGACACGCAGCTACGAGCAGTACTTC.

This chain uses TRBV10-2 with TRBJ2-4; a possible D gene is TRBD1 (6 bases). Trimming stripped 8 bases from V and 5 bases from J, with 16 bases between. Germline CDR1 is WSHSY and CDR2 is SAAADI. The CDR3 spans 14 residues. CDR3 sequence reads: CASGPRHRENIQYF. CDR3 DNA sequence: TGCGCCAGCGGGCCCCGTCACAGGGAAAACATTCAGTACTTC.

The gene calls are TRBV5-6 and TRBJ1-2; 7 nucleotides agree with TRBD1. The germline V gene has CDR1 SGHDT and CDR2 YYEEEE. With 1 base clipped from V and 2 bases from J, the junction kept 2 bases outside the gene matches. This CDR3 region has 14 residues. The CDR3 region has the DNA TGTGCCAGCAGCTTGTCGGACAGGAACTATGGCTACACCTTC. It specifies CASSLSDRNYGYTF.

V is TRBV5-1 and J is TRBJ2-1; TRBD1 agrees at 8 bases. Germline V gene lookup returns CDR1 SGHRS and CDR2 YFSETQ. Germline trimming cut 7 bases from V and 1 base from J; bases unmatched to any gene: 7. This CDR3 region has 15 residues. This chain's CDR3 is CASVSGQGSYNEQFF. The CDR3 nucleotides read TGCGCCAGCGTCTCCGGACAGGGATCCTACAATGAGCAGTTCTTC.

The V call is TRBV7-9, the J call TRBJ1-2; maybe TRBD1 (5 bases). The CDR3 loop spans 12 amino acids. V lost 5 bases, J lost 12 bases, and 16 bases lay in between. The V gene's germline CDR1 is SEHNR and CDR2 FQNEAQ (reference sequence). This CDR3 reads CASSHRGSADTF. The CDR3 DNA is TGTGCCAGCAGCCACCGGGGCAGCGCGGACACCTTC.

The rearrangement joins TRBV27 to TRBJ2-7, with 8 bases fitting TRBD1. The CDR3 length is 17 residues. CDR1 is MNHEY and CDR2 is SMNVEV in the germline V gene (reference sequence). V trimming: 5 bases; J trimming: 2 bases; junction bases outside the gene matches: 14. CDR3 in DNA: TGTGCCAGCAGTCCGACAATCCTGGGACAGGACCCCTACGAGCAGTACTTC. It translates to CASSPTILGQDPYEQYF.

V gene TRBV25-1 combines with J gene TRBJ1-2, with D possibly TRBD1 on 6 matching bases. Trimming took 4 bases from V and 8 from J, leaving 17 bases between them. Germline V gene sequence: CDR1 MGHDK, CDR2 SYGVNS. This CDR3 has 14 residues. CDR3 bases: TGTGCCAGCAGTGGCGCCGGGACACTTTCCGGCTACACCTTC. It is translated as CASSGAGTLSGYTF.

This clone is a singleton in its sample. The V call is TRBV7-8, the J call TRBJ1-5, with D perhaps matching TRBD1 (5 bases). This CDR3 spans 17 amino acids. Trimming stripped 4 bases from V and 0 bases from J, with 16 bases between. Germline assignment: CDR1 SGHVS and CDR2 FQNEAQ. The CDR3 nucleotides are TGTGCCAGCAGCTCGTTGACAGTTCTTCTTAGCAATCAGCCCCAGCATTTT. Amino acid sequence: CASSSLTVLLSNQPQHF.

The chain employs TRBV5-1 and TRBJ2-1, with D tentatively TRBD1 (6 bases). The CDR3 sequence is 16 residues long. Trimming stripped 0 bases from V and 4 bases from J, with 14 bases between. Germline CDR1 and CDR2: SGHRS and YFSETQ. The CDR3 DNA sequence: TGCGCCAGCAGCTTGGGCGGACAGAGTAATTACAATGAGCAGTTCTTC. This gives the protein CASSLGGQSNYNEQFF.

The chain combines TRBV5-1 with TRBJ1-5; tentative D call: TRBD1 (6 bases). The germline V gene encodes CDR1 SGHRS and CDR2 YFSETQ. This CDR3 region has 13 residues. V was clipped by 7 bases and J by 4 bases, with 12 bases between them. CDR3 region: CASARGVNQPQHF. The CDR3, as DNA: TGCGCCAGCGCAAGGGGGGTTAATCAGCCCCAGCATTTT.